Sequencing of this TCR beta chain was carried out in a study of blood T cell repertoires in COVID-19. Study-level information: The study drew acute and convalescent COVID-19 samples from the United States, Italy and Spain.

Participants' reported clinical history set cohort assignment. In the source study's methods: Scientists estimated how many nucleated cells there were by amplifying reference gene primers. TCRdb keeps only in-frame clones here, not all; method: immunoSEQ multiplex PCR. The V and J calls and clone size come from that table; D and trimming were worked out from the DNA. The sample includes roughly 220,000 clones, 70% to 90% of them seen just once. Germline assignment: CDR1 SGHTA and CDR2 FQGTGA. The CDR3 loop spans 15 amino acids. The germline V and J ends were trimmed by 4 bases and 4 bases, with 14 bases remaining between them.

The sequenced sample was PBMCs or T cells enriched from blood (not recorded which). The chain combines TRBV7-3 with TRBJ2-1, with D tentatively TRBD2 (7 bases). The sequence derives from a woman in her thirties or forties with acute COVID-19. DNA for the CDR3: TGTGCCAGCAGCTCAAGCGCGGGGGCATACAATGAGCAGTTCTTC. It yields the protein CASSSSAGAYNEQFF.